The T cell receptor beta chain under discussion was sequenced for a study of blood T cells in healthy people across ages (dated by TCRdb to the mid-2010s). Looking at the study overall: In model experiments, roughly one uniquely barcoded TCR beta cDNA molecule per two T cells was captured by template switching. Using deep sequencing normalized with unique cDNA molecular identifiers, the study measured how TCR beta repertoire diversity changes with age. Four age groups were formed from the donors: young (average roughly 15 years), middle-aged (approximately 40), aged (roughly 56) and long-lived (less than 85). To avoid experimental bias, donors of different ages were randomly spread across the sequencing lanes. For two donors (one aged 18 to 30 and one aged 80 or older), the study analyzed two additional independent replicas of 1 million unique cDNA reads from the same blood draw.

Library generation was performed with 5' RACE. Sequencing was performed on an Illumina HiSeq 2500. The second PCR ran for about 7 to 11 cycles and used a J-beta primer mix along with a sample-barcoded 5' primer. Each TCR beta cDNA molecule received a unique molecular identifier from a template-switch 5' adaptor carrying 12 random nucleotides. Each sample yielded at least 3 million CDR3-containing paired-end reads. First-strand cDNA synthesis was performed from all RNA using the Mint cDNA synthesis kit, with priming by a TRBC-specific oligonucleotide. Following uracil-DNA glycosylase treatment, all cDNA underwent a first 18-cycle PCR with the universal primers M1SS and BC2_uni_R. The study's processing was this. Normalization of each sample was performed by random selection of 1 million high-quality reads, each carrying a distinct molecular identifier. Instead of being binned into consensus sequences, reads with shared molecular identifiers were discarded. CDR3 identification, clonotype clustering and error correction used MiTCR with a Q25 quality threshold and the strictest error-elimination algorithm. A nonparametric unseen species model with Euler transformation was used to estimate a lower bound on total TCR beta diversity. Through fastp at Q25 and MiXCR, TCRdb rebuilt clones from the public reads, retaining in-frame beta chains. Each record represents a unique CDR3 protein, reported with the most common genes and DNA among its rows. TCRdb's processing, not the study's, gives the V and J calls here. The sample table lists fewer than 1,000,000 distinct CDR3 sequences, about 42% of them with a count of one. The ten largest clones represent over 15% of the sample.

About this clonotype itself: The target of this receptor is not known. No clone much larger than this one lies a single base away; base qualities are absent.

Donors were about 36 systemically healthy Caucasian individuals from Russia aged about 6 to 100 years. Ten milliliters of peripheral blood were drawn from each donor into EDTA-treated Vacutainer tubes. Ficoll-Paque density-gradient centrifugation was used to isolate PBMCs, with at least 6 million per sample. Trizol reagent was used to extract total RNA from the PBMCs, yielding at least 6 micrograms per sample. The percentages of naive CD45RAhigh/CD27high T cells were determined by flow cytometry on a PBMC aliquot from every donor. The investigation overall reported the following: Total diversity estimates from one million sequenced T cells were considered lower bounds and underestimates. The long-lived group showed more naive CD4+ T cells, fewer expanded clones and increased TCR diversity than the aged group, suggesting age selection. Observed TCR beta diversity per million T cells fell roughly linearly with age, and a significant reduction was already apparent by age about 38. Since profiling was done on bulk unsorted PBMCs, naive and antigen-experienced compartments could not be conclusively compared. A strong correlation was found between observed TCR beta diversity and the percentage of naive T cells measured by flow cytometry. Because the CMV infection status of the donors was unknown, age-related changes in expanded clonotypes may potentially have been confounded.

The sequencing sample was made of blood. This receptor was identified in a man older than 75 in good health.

The DNA sequence reads TGTGCCAGCAGTTTACGGGGGCTATACGAGCTGTACTTC. Translated, this gives CASSLRGLYELYF. Recombination linked TRBV6-5 to TRBJ2-5; the D gene is possibly TRBD1 or TRBD2, each agreeing over 6 bases. The CDR3 goes from the cysteine to the phenylalanine over 13 residues. Only the CDR3 part of the read is kept: 39 bases, read in frame from the first base. Relative to germline, V is 4 bases shorter and J is 13 bases shorter, with 19 bases between their ends. The germline V gene yields MNHEY for CDR1 and SVGAGI for CDR2.